This note documents a single TCR beta chain sequence. It has no known antigen specificity. Nothing much larger sits one base from this clone, and base qualities are not available. The donors were some 39 Caucasian individuals from Russia, aged roughly 6 to 90 years, who were systemically healthy. About 10 milliliters of peripheral blood were drawn from each donor into EDTA-treated Vacutainer tubes. PBMCs were isolated by Ficoll-Paque density-gradient centrifugation, with at least 7 million obtained per sample. Total RNA, at least 6 micrograms per sample, was extracted from PBMCs with Trizol reagent. The percentages of naive CD45RAhigh/CD27high T cells were determined by flow cytometry on a PBMC aliquot from every donor. This entry comes from a study of blood T cells in healthy people across ages (dated by TCRdb to the mid-2010s). About the full investigation: In model experiments, template switching captured about one uniquely barcoded TCR beta cDNA molecule for every two T cells. Using the same blood draw, the study looked at two additional independent replicas of 1 million unique cDNA reads for two donors, one aged 18 to 30 and the other aged 80 or older. The study measured age-related changes in TCR beta repertoire diversity using deep sequencing normalized with unique cDNA molecular identifiers. The donors were divided into four age groups: young (average around 16 years), middle-aged (about 40), aged (approximately 59) and long-lived (about 90). Broader findings and caveats from the paper: Compared with the aged group, the long-lived group had more naive CD4+ T cells, fewer expanded clones and increased TCR diversity, suggesting age selection. Observed TCR beta diversity per million T cells fell roughly linearly with age, and a significant reduction was already apparent by age around 40. Bulk unsorted PBMC profiling prevented conclusive comparison of naive and antigen-experienced compartments. Total diversity estimates from one million sequenced T cells were considered lower bounds and underestimates. A strong correlation was found between observed TCR beta diversity and the percentage of naive T cells measured by flow cytometry. Donor CMV infection status was unknown, potentially confounding age-related changes in expanded clonotypes.

The library came from 5' RACE. TCRdb shows the sequencer as Illumina HiSeq 2500. A second PCR of roughly 7 to 12 cycles was performed with a sample-barcoded 5' primer and a J-beta primer mix. A unique molecular identifier was introduced onto each TCR beta cDNA molecule by a template-switch 5' adaptor carrying 12 random nucleotides. At least 2.5 million CDR3-containing paired-end reads were obtained from each sample. First-strand cDNA synthesis was performed from all RNA using the Mint cDNA synthesis kit, with priming by a TRBC-specific oligonucleotide. After uracil-DNA glycosylase treatment, a first 18-cycle PCR used universal primers M1SS and BC2_uni_R on all cDNA. Regarding the original processing steps: For normalization, 1 million high-quality reads were randomly selected from each sample, with every read carrying a distinct molecular identifier. Instead of being binned into consensus sequences, reads that shared molecular identifiers were thrown out. MiTCR, set to a Q25 quality threshold and the strictest error-elimination algorithm, was used for CDR3 identification, clonotype clustering and error correction. A nonparametric unseen species model with Euler transformation was used to estimate lower-bound total TCR beta diversity. The public reads were quality trimmed at Q25 with fastp and then assembled into clones with MiXCR by TCRdb, keeping productive beta chains. All rows with the same CDR3 protein become a single entry with the most common DNA and genes. The V and J calls were not made by the authors but by TCRdb's processing. The sample table contains roughly 800,000 distinct CDR3 sequences; only one count was recorded for around a quarter of them. In total, the top ten clones hold more than 3% of the sample.

Clipping removes 4 bases from V and 6 bases from J, with 3 as the unmatched junction base count. Per the germline V gene, MDHEN is the CDR1 and SYDVKM is the CDR2. The CDR3 contains 14 residues, cysteine and phenylalanine counted. CDR3 DNA is the only sequence kept; it has 42 bases, read in frame from the first base. These records were also assigned to another study, of T cells of mothers and their children. The second study's paper adds: Nine systemically healthy Caucasian individuals served as donors, namely three mothers together with their six children. cDNA synthesis used all of the extracted RNA, with around 1.6 ug of RNA in each 15 ul reaction. Sample barcodes and 2-4 random nucleotides were added via the M1S primer in the second PCR. More than 8 million TCR beta CDR3 reads were obtained from each mother, and about 3 million reads were obtained from each child. TCR recombination output is similarly shaped by thymic selection in related and unrelated pairs, with a minor effect exerted by inherited differences. Normalized repertoire overlap in related mother-child pairs was always slightly higher than in unrelated mother-child pairs, but the difference was never significant. Persistent microchimeric T cell clones were not detected, at a sensitivity of around 100 clones per million clonotypes. In the study, deep NGS was used to compare the TCR beta repertoires of mothers and children, and features distinguishing related mother-child pairs from unrelated individuals were sought. The mean age was 40 +/- 4 years for the mothers and approximately 11 +/- 4 years for the children. Libraries were sequenced on Illumina HiSeq 2000 with 100+100 nt paired-end reads after adapter ligation with NEBNext reagents. To prevent cross-contamination, the mother and child libraries were prepared a month apart and were sequenced in separate runs. For each donor, between about 450,000 and 2,300,000 distinct TCR beta clonotypes were identified. Naive TCR beta clonotypes were estimated from low-frequency clonotypes matched to each donor's FACS-determined naive share, without sorting.

The sample comprised blood. This receptor chain uses TRBV28 and TRBJ1-6, with 7 bases aligning to TRBD1. This receptor was obtained from a boy younger than 18 in good health. This receptor carries the CDR3 CASSYNRGNSPLHF. At the DNA level, the sequence is TGTGCCAGCAGTTACAACAGGGGTAATTCACCCCTCCACTTT.